A selection of T cell receptor beta chains follows, all from one sample in a study of Tregs in tolerant kidney transplant recipients. Libraries were prepared by immunoSEQ multiplex PCR; TCRdb keeps only in-frame clonotypes and omits some of them. The sample records under 85,000 clones, 85% to 90% being singletons. This specimen consisted of CD4+ T cells from blood, obtained before the transplant. These receptors all stem from a human donor who received a combined kidney and bone marrow transplant. Each CDR3 is given with its conserved first and last residue. Fields, in order: clone size, D gene, V gene, J gene, CDR3 DNA, CDR3 protein. D genes are given only for firm matches. Rows give clone size only sometimes, using once, few, many, or a class for an expanded clone.

>NA|TRBD1|TRBV11-3|TRBJ2-1
TGTGCCAGCAGCCCCTTTTCTCAGGGGGCGCTTAATGAGCAGTTCTTC
CASSPFSQGALNEQFF
>NA|NA|TRBV19|TRBJ2-7
TGTGCCAGTAGTATCAGGAACAGGGTTGGAGAGCAGTACTTC
CASSIRNRVGEQYF
>once|NA|TRBV9|TRBJ2-2
TGTGCCAGCAGCGTAGTGGTCGGGTCCGGGGAGCTGTTTTTT
CASSVVVGSGELFF
>NA|TRBD2|TRBV7-3|TRBJ2-3
TGTGCCAGCAGCCAAGGGACTAGCGGGATCCTCACAGATACGCAGTATTTT
CASSQGTSGILTDTQYF
>NA|TRBD1|TRBV5-6|TRBJ1-1
TGTGCCAGCAGCTTGAGGGCAGGGGGATACACTGAAGCTTTCTTT
CASSLRAGGYTEAFF
>once|TRBD2|TRBV6-5|TRBJ2-7
TGTGCCAGCAGGCGAGGACTAGCGGGACTCTACGAGCAGTACTTC
CASRRGLAGLYEQYF
>NA|TRBD1|TRBV5-1|TRBJ2-7
TGCGCCAGCAGCTTGGTAGGGGGCGCCGTTCCCTACGAGCAGTACTTC
CASSLVGGAVPYEQYF
>few|NA|TRBV28|TRBJ1-1
TGTGCCAGCAGTCCCTCCCGACACGGCACTGAAGCTTTCTTT
CASSPSRHGTEAFF
>once|TRBD1|TRBV28|TRBJ2-7
TGTGCCAGCAGCAAACCCGGACAGGGTATGCGCGAGCAGTACTTC
CASSKPGQGMREQYF
>NA|TRBD1|TRBV7-3|TRBJ2-2
TGTGCCAGCAGCTATTTTGGACAGGGGAACGCCGGGGAGCTGTTTTTT
CASSYFGQGNAGELFF
>NA|NA|TRBV27|TRBJ2-1
TGTGCCAGCAGTTTAAGTTTTCGGGGGGCAGTTAATGAGCAGTTCTTC
CASSLSFRGAVNEQFF
>NA|TRBD1|TRBV28|TRBJ1-4
TGTGCCAGCAGTTTACTCACAGGGGCCGGAGAAAAACTGTTTTTT
CASSLLTGAGEKLFF
>NA|TRBD1|TRBV6-1|TRBJ2-7
TGTGCCAGCAGTTTACAGACAGGGCTGTACGAGCAGTACTTC
CASSLQTGLYEQYF
>NA|TRBD1|TRBV28|TRBJ2-7
TGTGCCAGCAGTCCCTTTTGGACAGGGGGCTACGAGCAGTACTTC
CASSPFWTGGYEQYF
>NA|NA|TRBV11-2|TRBJ2-7
TGTGCCAGCAGCCCCCCCCGTGGGAGATCTAACTACGAGCAGTACTTC
CASSPPRGRSNYEQYF
>NA|NA|TRBV5-8|TRBJ1-2
TGTGCCAGCAGCCCACTTGGCGGAGGCTACACCTTC
CASSPLGGGYTF
>NA|TRBD2|TRBV4-3|TRBJ2-3
TGCGCCAGCAGCGCTTGGGGAGGGAGGGCCGCAGATACGCAGTATTTT
CASSAWGGRAADTQYF
>NA|NA|TRBV29-1|TRBJ2-2
TGCAGCGTTGCGCCGGGACAGAACACCGGGGAGCTGTTTTTT
CSVAPGQNTGELFF
>NA|TRBD1|TRBV5-1|TRBJ2-2
TGCGCCAGCGTCGGGACAGTAAACACCGGGGAGCTGTTTTTT
CASVGTVNTGELFF
>NA|NA|TRBV28|TRBJ1-5
TGTGCCAGCAGTTTAGAGGCAGGGGAAAGCAATCAGCCCCAGCATTTT
CASSLEAGESNQPQHF
>NA|TRBD1|TRBV29-1|TRBJ1-2
TGCAGCGTCGAACCGGGACAGCTCTATGGCTACACCTTC
CSVEPGQLYGYTF
>NA|TRBD1|TRBV19|TRBJ2-2
TGTGCCAGCCGACAGGGCCCCGCGAACACCGGGGAGCTGTTTTTT
CASRQGPANTGELFF
>NA|TRBD2|TRBV28|TRBJ2-1
TGTGCCAGCAGTCACGGGACTAGGAGGTACAATGAGCAGTTCTTC
CASSHGTRRYNEQFF